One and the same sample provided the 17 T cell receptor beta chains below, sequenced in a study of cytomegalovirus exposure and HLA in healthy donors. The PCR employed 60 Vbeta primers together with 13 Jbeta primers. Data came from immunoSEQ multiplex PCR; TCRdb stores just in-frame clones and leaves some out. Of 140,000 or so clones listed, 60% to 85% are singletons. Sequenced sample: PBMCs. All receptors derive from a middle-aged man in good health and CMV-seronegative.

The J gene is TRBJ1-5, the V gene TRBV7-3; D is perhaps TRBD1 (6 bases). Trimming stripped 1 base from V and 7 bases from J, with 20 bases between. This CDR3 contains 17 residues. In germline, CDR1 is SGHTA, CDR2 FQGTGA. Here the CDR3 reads CASSLNVLGGAGQPQHF. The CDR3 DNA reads TGTGCCAGCAGCTTAAACGTCTTAGGGGGGGCGGGCCAGCCCCAGCATTTT.

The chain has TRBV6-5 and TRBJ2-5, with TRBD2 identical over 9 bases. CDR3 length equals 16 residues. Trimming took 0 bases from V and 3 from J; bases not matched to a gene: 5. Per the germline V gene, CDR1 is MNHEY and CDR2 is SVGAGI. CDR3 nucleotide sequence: TGTGCCAGCAGTTACTCTTCTAGCGGGATTGAAGAGACCCAGTACTTC. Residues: CASSYSSSGIEETQYF.

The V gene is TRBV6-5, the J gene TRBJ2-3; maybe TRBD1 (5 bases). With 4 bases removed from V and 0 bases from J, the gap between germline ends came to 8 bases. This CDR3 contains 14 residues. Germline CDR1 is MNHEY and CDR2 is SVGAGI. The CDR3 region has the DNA TGTGCCAGCAGTTGGACATATAGCACAGATACGCAGTATTTT. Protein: CASSWTYSTDTQYF.

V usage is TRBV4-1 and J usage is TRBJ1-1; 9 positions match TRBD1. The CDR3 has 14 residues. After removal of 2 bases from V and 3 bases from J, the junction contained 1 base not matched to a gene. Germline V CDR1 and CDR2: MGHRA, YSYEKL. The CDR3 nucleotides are TGCGCCAGCAGCCAACGACAGGGGGACACTGAAGCTTTCTTT. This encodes CASSQRQGDTEAFF.

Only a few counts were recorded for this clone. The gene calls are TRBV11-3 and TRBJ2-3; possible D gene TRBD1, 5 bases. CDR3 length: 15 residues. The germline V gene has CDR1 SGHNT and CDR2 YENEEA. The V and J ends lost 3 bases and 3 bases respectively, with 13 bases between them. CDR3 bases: TGTGCCAGCAGCTTGGGCGGACAAACGACAGATACGCAGTATTTT. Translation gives CASSLGGQTTDTQYF.

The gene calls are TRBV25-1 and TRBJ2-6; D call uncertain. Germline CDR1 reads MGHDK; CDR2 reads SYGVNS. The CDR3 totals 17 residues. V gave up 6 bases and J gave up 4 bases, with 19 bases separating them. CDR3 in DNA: TGTGCCAGCAGCGCGAGTCTAGAGGTTCTAGGGGCCAACGTCCTGACTTTC. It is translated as CASSASLEVLGANVLTF.

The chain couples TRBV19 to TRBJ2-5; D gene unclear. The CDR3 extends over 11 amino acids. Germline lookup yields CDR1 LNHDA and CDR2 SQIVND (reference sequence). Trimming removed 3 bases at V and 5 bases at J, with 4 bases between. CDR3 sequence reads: CASSIEETQYF. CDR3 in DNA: TGTGCCAGTAGTATCGAGGAGACCCAGTACTTC.

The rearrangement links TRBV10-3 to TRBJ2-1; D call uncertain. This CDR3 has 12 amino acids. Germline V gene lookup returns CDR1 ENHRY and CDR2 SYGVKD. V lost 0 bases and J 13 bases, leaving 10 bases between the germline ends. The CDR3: CAISESGFEQFF. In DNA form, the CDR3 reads TGTGCCATCAGTGAGTCTGGCTTCGAACAGTTCTTC.

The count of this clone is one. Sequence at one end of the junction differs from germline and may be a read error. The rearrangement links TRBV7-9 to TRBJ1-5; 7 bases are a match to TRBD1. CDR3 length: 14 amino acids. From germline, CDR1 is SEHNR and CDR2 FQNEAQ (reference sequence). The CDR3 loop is CSSSPGQANQPQHF. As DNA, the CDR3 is TGTTCCAGCAGCCCAGGACAGGCCAATCAGCCCCAGCATTTT.

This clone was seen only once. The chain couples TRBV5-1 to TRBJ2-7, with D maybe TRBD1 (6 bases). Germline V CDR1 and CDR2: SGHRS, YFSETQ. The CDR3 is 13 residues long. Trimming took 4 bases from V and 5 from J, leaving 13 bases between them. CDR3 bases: TGCGCCAGCAGCCCGTGGGCAGGGGACGAGCAGTACTTC. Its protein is CASSPWAGDEQYF. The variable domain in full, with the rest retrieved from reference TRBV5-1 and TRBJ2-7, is KAGVTQTPRYLIKTRGQQVTLSCSPISGHRSVSWYQQTPGQGLQFLFEYFSETQRNKGNFPGRFSGRQFSNSRSEMNVSTLELGDSALYLCASSPWAGDEQYFGPGTRLTVT.

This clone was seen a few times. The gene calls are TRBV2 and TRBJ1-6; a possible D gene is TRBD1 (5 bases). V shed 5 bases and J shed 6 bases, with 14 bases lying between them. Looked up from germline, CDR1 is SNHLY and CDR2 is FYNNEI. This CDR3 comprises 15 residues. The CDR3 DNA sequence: TGTGCCAGCAGTCGAAGCAGACAGTCTAATTCACCCCTCCACTTT. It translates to CASSRSRQSNSPLHF.

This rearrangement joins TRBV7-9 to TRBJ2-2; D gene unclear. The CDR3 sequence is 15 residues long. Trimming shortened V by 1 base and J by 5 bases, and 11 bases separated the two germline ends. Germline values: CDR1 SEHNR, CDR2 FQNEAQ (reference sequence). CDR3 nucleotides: TGTGCCAGCAGCTTAGTCGCCTACGGGACCGGGGAGCTGTTTTTT. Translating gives CASSLVAYGTGELFF.

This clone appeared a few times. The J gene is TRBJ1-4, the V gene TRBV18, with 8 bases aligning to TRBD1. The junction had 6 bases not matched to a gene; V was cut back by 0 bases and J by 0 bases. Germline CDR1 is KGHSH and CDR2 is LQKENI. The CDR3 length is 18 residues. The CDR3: CASSPPTGAESTNEKLFF. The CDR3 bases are TGTGCCAGCTCACCACCGACAGGGGCGGAATCAACTAATGAAAAACTGTTTTTT.

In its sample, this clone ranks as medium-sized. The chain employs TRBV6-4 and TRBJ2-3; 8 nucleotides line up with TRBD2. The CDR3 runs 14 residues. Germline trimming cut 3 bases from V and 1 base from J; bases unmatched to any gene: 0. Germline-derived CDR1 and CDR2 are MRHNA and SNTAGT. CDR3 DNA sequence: TGTGCCAGCAGTGAGCGGGGGGGCACAGATACGCAGTATTTT. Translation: CASSERGGTDTQYF.

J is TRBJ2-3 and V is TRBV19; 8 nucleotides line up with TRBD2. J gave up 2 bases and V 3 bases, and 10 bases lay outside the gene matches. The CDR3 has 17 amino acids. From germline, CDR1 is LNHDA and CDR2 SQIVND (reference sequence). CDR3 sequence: CASSMGRAGAFTDTQYF. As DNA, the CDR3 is TGTGCCAGTAGTATGGGGAGAGCGGGGGCTTTCACAGATACGCAGTATTTT.

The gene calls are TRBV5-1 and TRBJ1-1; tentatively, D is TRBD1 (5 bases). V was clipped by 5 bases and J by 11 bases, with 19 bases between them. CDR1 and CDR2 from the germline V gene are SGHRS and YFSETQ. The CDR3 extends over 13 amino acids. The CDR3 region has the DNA TGCGCCAGCAGTCTCCAGGTTAGGGGCGTGGCTTTCTTT. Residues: CASSLQVRGVAFF. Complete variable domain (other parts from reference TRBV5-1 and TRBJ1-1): KAGVTQTPRYLIKTRGQQVTLSCSPISGHRSVSWYQQTPGQGLQFLFEYFSETQRNKGNFPGRFSGRQFSNSRSEMNVSTLELGDSALYLCASSLQVRGVAFFGQGTRLTVV.

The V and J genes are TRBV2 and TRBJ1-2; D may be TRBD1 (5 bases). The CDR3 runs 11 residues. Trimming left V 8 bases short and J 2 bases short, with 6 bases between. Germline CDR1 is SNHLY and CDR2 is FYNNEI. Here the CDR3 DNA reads TGTGCCAGCGCAGGGAACTATGGCTACACCTTC. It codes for CASAGNYGYTF.